This entry is about one T cell receptor (beta chain). CDR3 length equals 16 residues. V lost 0 bases and J lost 2; bases outside the gene matches: 6. The germline gives CDR1 SGHRS, CDR2 YFSETQ. The sample originates from a study of identical twins. Using its own MiXCR run on the 5' RACE reads, TCRdb lists one record per CDR3 protein. This sample carries 150,000 or so distinct CDR3 sequences, under 4.5% of them seen once, and the ten largest clones take approximately 7.6%. Donors were all healthy Caucasians. This receptor was obtained from a man aged 18-30 years in good health. What was sequenced was memory T cells sorted from blood. The gene calls are TRBV5-1 and TRBJ2-7; 9 nucleotides line up with TRBD2. This chain's CDR3 is CASSLAGGGETYEQYF. The CDR3 region has the DNA TGCGCCAGCAGCTTGGCCGGCGGGGGGGAGACCTACGAGCAGTACTTC.